The 21 T cell receptor beta chains reported below all come from one sample, sequenced in a study of OX40 agonist ivuxolimab in advanced cancers. The table came from immunoSEQ multiplex PCR; TCRdb's copy has only in-frame clones and leaves some out. The sample records some 64,000 clones, approximately 89% being singletons. The source material was CD4+ or CD8+ T cells sorted from blood, sampled in a trial of the OX40 agonist ivuxolimab. Receptor source: an adult with an advanced solid tumor such as melanoma, head and neck, liver or kidney cancer.

In this sample, this clone turned up once. The chain uses TRBV27 and TRBJ2-1; D is ambiguous. CDR1 MNHEY and CDR2 SMNVEV come from the germline V gene (reference sequence). The CDR3 has 12 residues. V was shortened by 3 bases and J by 8 bases, with 8 bases between the two germline ends. CDR3 region: CASSFSFDEQFF. As DNA, the CDR3 is TGTGCCAGCAGTTTTAGTTTCGATGAGCAGTTCTTC.

This sequence joins TRBV27 and TRBJ1-3; maybe TRBD1 (5 bases). This CDR3 region has 16 residues. With 0 bases removed from V and 0 bases from J, the gap between germline ends came to 9 bases. Per the germline V gene, CDR1 is MNHEY and CDR2 is SMNVEV (reference sequence). The CDR3 region has the DNA TGTGCCAGCAGTTTATCGGCGGACACCTCTGGAAACACCATATATTTT. This gives the protein CASSLSADTSGNTIYF.

The chain is built from TRBV19 and TRBJ2-3, with D maybe TRBD2 (7 bases). Trimming left V 2 bases short and J 6 bases short, with 15 bases between. This CDR3 has 15 amino acids. Germline V gene sequence: CDR1 LNHDA, CDR2 SQIVND (reference sequence). DNA of the CDR3: TGTGCCAGTAGTATATACGGGGGGCGGCTGGATACGCAGTATTTT. This encodes CASSIYGGRLDTQYF.

A word on this clone: The sample contains more than one DNA sequence encoding this CDR3. The chain employs TRBV6-5 and TRBJ1-1, with D possibly being TRBD1 (5 bases). The germline CDR1 and CDR2 sequences are MNHEY and SVGAGI. V was trimmed by 6 bases and J by 1 base, leaving 9 bases between them. The CDR3 loop spans 13 amino acids. For the CDR3, the DNA is TGTGCCAGCAGCGATAGGGGGAACACTGAAGCTTTCTTT. Its protein product is CASSDRGNTEAFF.

The chain joins TRBV10-1 to TRBJ2-7; TRBD1 aligns across 8 bases. CDR3 size: 15 residues. V trimming: 3 bases; J trimming: 2 bases; junction bases outside the gene matches: 6. The germline V gene encodes CDR1 WNHNN and CDR2 SYGVQD (reference sequence). CDR3 residues: CASSDPGQATYEQYF. DNA of the CDR3: TGCGCCAGCAGTGACCCGGGACAGGCCACCTACGAGCAGTACTTC.

This sequence joins TRBV2 and TRBJ1-1; the D gene is possibly TRBD1 (6 bases). Germline V gene sequence: CDR1 SNHLY, CDR2 FYNNEI. Trimming took 0 bases from V and 3 from J, leaving 11 bases between them. This CDR3 contains 15 residues. The CDR3: CASSEAQGWYTEAFF. The CDR3 bases are TGTGCCAGCAGTGAAGCTCAGGGGTGGTACACTGAAGCTTTCTTT.

The J gene is TRBJ2-7, the V gene TRBV28; 7 bases are shared with TRBD1. Trimming took 3 bases from V and 2 from J; bases not matched to a gene: 4. The CDR3 runs 14 residues. Looked up from germline, CDR1 is MDHEN and CDR2 is SYDVKM. CDR3 nucleotides: TGTGCCAGCAGTTTTTGGGACAGTCCCTACGAGCAGTACTTC. Translated, it gives CASSFWDSPYEQYF.

The chain recombines TRBV7-8 with TRBJ1-2, with D possibly matching TRBD1 (5 bases). CDR3 length: 15 amino acids. Trimming removed 0 bases from V and 8 bases from J, with 16 bases in between. Germline V lookup: CDR1 SGHVS, CDR2 FQNEAQ. This CDR3 is CASSLASGPLGGYTF. The CDR3 coding sequence is TGTGCCAGCAGCTTAGCGTCGGGGCCTCTCGGCGGCTACACCTTC. Full variable domain (remainder filled in from reference TRBV7-8 and TRBJ1-2): GAGVSQSPRYKVAKRGQDVALRCDPISGHVSLFWYQQALGQGPEFLTYFQNEAQLDKSGLPSDRFFAERPEGSVSTLKIQRTQQEDSAVYLCASSLASGPLGGYTFGSGTRLTVV.

V usage is TRBV15 and J usage is TRBJ1-4; D call uncertain. In germline, CDR1 is LNHNV, CDR2 YYDKDF (reference sequence). V was cut by 8 bases and J by 0 bases, with 13 bases left in between. The length of the CDR3 is 15 residues. The CDR3 sequence: CATEEGRATNEKLFF. Written as DNA, the CDR3 is TGTGCCACCGAGGAAGGTAGAGCAACTAATGAAAAACTGTTTTTT.

V usage is TRBV27 and J usage is TRBJ2-7; 12 bases match TRBD2. CDR3 length: 15 residues. Germline CDR1 reads MNHEY; CDR2 reads SMNVEV (reference sequence). V was pared by 3 bases and J by 3 bases, with 3 bases of the junction left unmatched. CDR3 in DNA: TGTGCCAGCAGTTTGTCGACTAGCGGGGGCTACGAGCAGTACTTC. Protein: CASSLSTSGGYEQYF.

This CDR3 reads CASSGDGANTEAFF. The DNA of the CDR3 is TGCGCCAGCAGCGGTGACGGGGCGAACACTGAAGCTTTCTTT. The gene calls are TRBV5-1 and TRBJ1-1, with a weak D call TRBD1 (5 bases). Germline CDR1 is SGHRS and CDR2 is YFSETQ. V shed 4 bases and J shed 1 base, with 11 bases lying between them. The length of the CDR3 is 14 residues.

The chain uses TRBV18 and TRBJ1-6; possibly TRBD1 for D (5 bases). CDR3 length: 13 residues. Germline loops: CDR1 KGHSH, CDR2 LQKENI. V lost 5 bases, J lost 11 bases, and 13 bases lay in between. Written as DNA, the CDR3 is TGTGCCAGCTCAACCGTCAGGGCCCCACCCCTCCACTTT. Residues: CASSTVRAPPLHF.

The chain combines TRBV25-1 with TRBJ2-6, with no clear D. There are 11 residues in the CDR3. V was shortened by 10 bases and J by 4 bases, with 5 bases between the two germline ends. Germline V gives CDR1 MGHDK, CDR2 SYGVNS. The CDR3: CATFGANVLTF. CDR3 coding DNA: TGTGCCACCTTCGGGGCCAACGTCCTGACTTTC.

V is TRBV7-9 and J is TRBJ1-3; unclear D gene. This CDR3 has 15 amino acids. CDR1 is SEHNR and CDR2 is FQNEAQ in the germline V gene (reference sequence). Between the trimmed V and J ends, which lost 11 bases and 4 bases, there was a span of 21 bases. As DNA, the CDR3 is TGTGCCTCAGACCTCCAATATACTGGAGGAAACACCATATATTTT. As protein: CASDLQYTGGNTIYF.

The rearrangement links TRBV27 to TRBJ1-1; possibly TRBD1 for D (6 bases). Between the trimmed V and J ends, which lost 8 bases and 10 bases, there was a span of 20 bases. The CDR3 runs to 13 residues. CDR1 and CDR2 from the germline V gene are MNHEY and SMNVEV (reference sequence). The CDR3: CASSGPRGLGAFF. The CDR3 DNA sequence: TGTGCCAGCTCCGGTCCCAGGGGCTTAGGAGCTTTCTTT.

The chain couples TRBV9 to TRBJ1-1; tentatively, D is TRBD1 (5 bases). Deletions cut 2 bases from V and 4 bases from J, with 21 bases between. The CDR3 is 17 amino acids. CDR1 is SGDLS, CDR2 YYNGEE, per germline. DNA for the CDR3: TGTGCCAGCAGCGTTACCGAGGCCGGCAGGGATGGCACTGAAGCTTTCTTT. It is translated as CASSVTEAGRDGTEAFF.

The chain carries TRBV6-5 and TRBJ1-3; D is possibly TRBD1 (5 bases). Germline-derived CDR1 and CDR2 are MNHEY and SVGAGI. The CDR3 loop spans 16 amino acids. V lost 2 bases, J lost 0 bases, and 11 bases lay in between. In DNA form, the CDR3 reads TGTGCCAGCAGTTACAATGGGGGGGACTCTGGAAACACCATATATTTT. Translation gives CASSYNGGDSGNTIYF.

The J gene is TRBJ2-2, the V gene TRBV9, with 8 positions matching TRBD2. The germline V gene has CDR1 SGDLS and CDR2 YYNGEE. J lost 7 bases, V lost 4 bases, and 12 bases had no gene match. The CDR3 is 16 residues long. The CDR3 spells CASSPSPGLAGGELFF. The CDR3 nucleotides are TGTGCCAGCAGCCCTAGCCCTGGACTAGCTGGCGGGGAGCTGTTTTTT.

The V call is TRBV27, the J call TRBJ2-7; TRBD1 might be the D (6 bases). Per the germline V gene, CDR1 is MNHEY and CDR2 is SMNVEV (reference sequence). The CDR3 covers 13 residues. The ends were cut back, 4 bases at V and 3 bases at J, with 10 bases in the middle. The CDR3 bases are TGTGCCAGCAGTTACAGGGCCGGCTACGAGCAGTACTTC. Residues: CASSYRAGYEQYF.

V and J are TRBV14 and TRBJ2-7; D remains unclear. CDR1 and CDR2 (germline): SGHDN, FVKESK. The CDR3 is made up of 14 amino acids. V was pared by 0 bases and J by 5 bases, with 11 bases between. The CDR3 sequence: CASSQDLNGDEQYF. CDR3 coding DNA: TGTGCCAGCAGCCAAGATCTCAACGGCGACGAGCAGTACTTC.

The chain uses TRBV6-6 and TRBJ2-7; the D gene is possibly TRBD2 (5 bases). The V end was cut by 5 bases, the J end by 4 bases, with 9 bases between. CDR1 is MNHNY and CDR2 is SVGAGI in the germline V gene (reference sequence). The CDR3 has 12 residues. CDR3 sequence (DNA): TGTGCCAGCAGTGACCGGGGATACGAGCAGTACTTC. Translation gives CASSDRGYEQYF.